This T cell receptor (beta chain) is drawn from a study of human T cells and chemical hapten exposure. Study-wide context: Small differences in pooled library volume mainly drove the variation in TCR yields per sample.

J gave up 2 bases and V 9 bases, and 10 bases lay outside the gene matches. Per germline, CDR1 SNHLY and CDR2 FYNNEI. This CDR3 has 15 residues. Documented time point: healthy volunteer bleed at 6 weeks. Total RNA was isolated from whole blood that had not been fractionated. This clonotype occurred a few times. TCRdb fed the RACE reads into MiXCR, producing one record per CDR3 protein. The table lists 70,000 to 95,000 distinct CDR3 sequences, roughly 7.9% of them singletons. Sequenced sample: whole blood. The rearrangement links TRBV2 to TRBJ2-1; the match to TRBD1 covers 7 bases. The clonotype originates from a female donor in good health. Some clones in this sample may be carry-over from other donors' samples. In nucleotides, the CDR3 is TGTGCCAGAAAGGCTCCAGGGGGAACCTACAATGAGCAGTTCTTC. Amino acids: CARKAPGGTYNEQFF.